This T cell receptor beta chain was retrieved from a study of blood T cell repertoires in COVID-19. Generated by immunoSEQ multiplex PCR, the TCRdb table keeps only in-frame clones and is missing some. Of about 320,000 clones listed, more than 75% are singletons. Germline CDR1 MGHDK, CDR2 SYGVNS. The ends were cut back, 3 bases at V and 5 bases at J, with 5 bases in the middle. The CDR3 runs 12 residues. J is TRBJ1-5 and V is TRBV25-1; D unresolved. The clonotype originates from a man between 60 and 75 years old who had recovered from COVID-19. Source material: PBMCs or T cells enriched from blood (not recorded which). The CDR3 bases are TGTGCCAGCAGTGACGGTGATCAGCCCCAGCATTTT. Translation gives CASSDGDQPQHF.